This T cell receptor beta chain was sequenced in a study of T cell changes during pregnancy in multiple sclerosis. Clones were sequenced by immunoSEQ multiplex PCR, and TCRdb holds only the in-frame ones, with some missing. Found here are tens of thousands of clones, about 90% of them singletons; the top ten hold approximately 0.64%. This CDR3 is 9 amino acids long. Germline assignment: CDR1 MNHNS and CDR2 SASEGT. V was pared by 2 bases and J by 14 bases, with 6 bases between. This clone has more than one count but fewer than ten. This sequence originates from a female donor with multiple sclerosis, enrolled in a pregnancy study. Sequenced material: CD4+ T cells from peripheral blood mononuclear cells, taken after pregnancy. J is TRBJ1-2 and V is TRBV6-1; possibly TRBD1 for D (6 bases). This CDR3 is CASSERGTF. As DNA, the CDR3 is TGTGCCAGCAGTGAAAGGGGGACCTTC.